Listed below are T cell receptor beta chains from one sample, sequenced in a study of blood T cell repertoires in COVID-19. The data were produced by immunoSEQ multiplex PCR, yet TCRdb's version contains in-frame clones alone and is incomplete. The data contain roughly 380,000 clones, over 75% of them singletons. The sample consisted of peripheral blood. The receptor set was obtained from a woman aged 40-49 years with COVID-19, enrolled during active disease. The CDR3 runs from the conserved cysteine through the conserved F or W. D genes are given only for firm matches. A clone size is listed for some rows: how often the clone was seen (once, few, many), or a class if it is expanded.

J: TRBJ1-3; D: NA; V: TRBV6-6; size: NA; DNA: TGTGCCAGCAGAGACAGATTCTCTGGAAACACCATATATTTT; CDR3: CASRDRFSGNTIYF
J: TRBJ1-5; D: TRBD1; V: TRBV5-8; size: NA; DNA: TGTGCCAGCAGCTTCACAACAGGGGGGAGCAATCAGCCCCAGCATTTT; CDR3: CASSFTTGGSNQPQHF
J: TRBJ1-2; D: NA; V: TRBV27; size: NA; DNA: TGTGCCAGCAGTTTATTCCGGGGGGCGGGTGGCTACACCTTC; CDR3: CASSLFRGAGGYTF
J: TRBJ1-1; D: NA; V: TRBV12-3/TRBV12-4; size: NA; DNA: TGTGCCAGCACCAACGTAGCGAACACTGAAGCTTTCTTT; CDR3: CASTNVANTEAFF
J: TRBJ2-3; D: TRBD1; V: TRBV19; size: NA; DNA: TGTGCCAGTAGTGTCCCCAGGGGGCCCGGAGATACGCAGTATTTT; CDR3: CASSVPRGPGDTQYF
J: TRBJ1-2; D: TRBD1; V: TRBV10-3; size: NA; DNA: TGTGCCGCCAGAGGGATAACAGGGGGTGGCTACACCTTC; CDR3: CAARGITGGGYTF
J: TRBJ1-3; D: NA; V: TRBV19; size: NA; DNA: TGTGCCAGTAGACTGACAAGCTCTGGAAACACCATATATTTT; CDR3: CASRLTSSGNTIYF
J: TRBJ2-7; D: NA; V: TRBV12-3/TRBV12-4; size: NA; DNA: TGTGCCAGCAGTTTTAGACAGCCCTACGAGCAGTACTTC; CDR3: CASSFRQPYEQYF
J: TRBJ2-7; D: NA; V: TRBV5-5; size: NA; DNA: TGTGCCAGCAGCTTGGCCGGTGGGCGCCCCGACTACGAGCAGTACTTC; CDR3: CASSLAGGRPDYEQYF
J: TRBJ1-4; D: NA; V: TRBV5-8; size: NA; DNA: TGTGCCAGCAGCTTGGAGGCAGGCCAAAGAGGGGAAAAACTGTTTTTT; CDR3: CASSLEAGQRGEKLFF
J: TRBJ2-1; D: NA; V: TRBV5-1; size: once; DNA: TGCGCCAGCACCAAAACAGGGTACAATGAGCAGTTCTTC; CDR3: CASTKTGYNEQFF
J: TRBJ2-2; D: TRBD2; V: TRBV29-1; size: NA; DNA: TGCAGCGCCTTCGGGGGGGACACCGGGGAGCTGTTTTTT; CDR3: CSAFGGDTGELFF
J: TRBJ2-1; D: TRBD2; V: TRBV19; size: NA; DNA: TGTGCCAGTAGTCCCCGGACTAGCGTAACCAATGAGCAGTTCTTC; CDR3: CASSPRTSVTNEQFF
J: TRBJ1-2; D: NA; V: TRBV6-5; size: once; DNA: TGTGCCAGCTCGGCAGGGGTTGGCTACACCTTC; CDR3: CASSAGVGYTF
J: TRBJ1-5; D: TRBD1; V: TRBV2; size: NA; DNA: TGTGCCAGCAGTTATTCTCTCCCGGGACAGGGGAAAAGAAATCAGCCCCAGCATTTT; CDR3: CASSYSLPGQGKRNQPQHF
J: TRBJ2-4; D: NA; V: TRBV4-3; size: few; DNA: TGCGCCAGCAGCCAATCCTTAGAAGCCAAAAACATTCAGTACTTC; CDR3: CASSQSLEAKNIQYF
J: TRBJ2-3; D: NA; V: TRBV18; size: NA; DNA: TGTGCCAGCTCACCACAGCGGGGCACAGATACGCAGTATTTT; CDR3: CASSPQRGTDTQYF
J: TRBJ1-6; D: NA; V: TRBV27; size: NA; DNA: TGTGCCAGCACCCTGGACAGAGGCAATTCACCCCTCCACTTT; CDR3: CASTLDRGNSPLHF
J: TRBJ2-3; D: NA; V: TRBV4-2; size: NA; DNA: TGTGCCAGCAGCGCCCGACAGGAAGGGACAGATACGCAGTATTTT; CDR3: CASSARQEGTDTQYF
J: TRBJ1-2; D: NA; V: TRBV6-2/TRBV6-3; size: NA; DNA: TGTGCCAGCAGTTACGCCAGGGGCGGCTACACCTTC; CDR3: CASSYARGGYTF
J: TRBJ1-3; D: NA; V: TRBV7-9; size: NA; DNA: TGTGCCAGCAGCCCGAGGCGGGGGGCGACTGGAAACACCATATATTTT; CDR3: CASSPRRGATGNTIYF
J: TRBJ1-4; D: NA; V: TRBV28; size: NA; DNA: TGTGCCAGCAGTTCAAAGCCCGAGGGGAGGGGGAAGACAACTAATGAAAAACTGTTTTTT; CDR3: CASSSKPEGRGKTTNEKLFF
J: TRBJ2-7; D: TRBD1; V: TRBV7-9; size: NA; DNA: TGTGCCAGCAGCGTTCGACAGGGTGGAAGCTCCTACGAGCAGTACTTC; CDR3: CASSVRQGGSSYEQYF
J: TRBJ1-1; D: NA; V: TRBV28; size: NA; DNA: TGTGCCAGCGGGGGGATCTTCGGGATCGAAGCTTTCTTT; CDR3: CASGGIFGIEAFF
J: TRBJ1-1; D: TRBD1; V: TRBV27; size: NA; DNA: TGTGCCAGCAGTCGCAAGACAGGGGGGAACACTGAAGCTTTCTTT; CDR3: CASSRKTGGNTEAFF
J: TRBJ1-3; D: NA; V: TRBV4-1; size: once; DNA: TGCGCCAGCAGCCAGCTGGCCTTCTCTGGAAACACCATATATTTT; CDR3: CASSQLAFSGNTIYF
J: TRBJ1-6; D: NA; V: TRBV5-6; size: NA; DNA: TGTGCCAGCAGCTTTCGGGGGTTACAGTCCTATAATTCACCCCTCCACTTT; CDR3: CASSFRGLQSYNSPLHF
J: TRBJ2-4; D: TRBD2; V: TRBV15; size: once; DNA: TGTGCCACCAGCAGGGGGGGGACTGCCCCAAACATTCAGTACTTC; CDR3: CATSRGGTAPNIQYF
J: TRBJ1-1; D: NA; V: TRBV18; size: NA; DNA: TGTGCCAGCTCACCCGACAGGAGTGAAGCTTTCTTT; CDR3: CASSPDRSEAFF
J: TRBJ1-1; D: NA; V: TRBV27; size: NA; DNA: TGTGCCAGCAGTTTATCCACAACGACTGAAGCTTTCTTT; CDR3: CASSLSTTTEAFF
J: TRBJ2-1; D: NA; V: TRBV5-1; size: NA; DNA: TGCGCCAGCAGTTCGGACACTTACAATGAGCAGTTCTTC; CDR3: CASSSDTYNEQFF
J: TRBJ1-4; D: TRBD1; V: TRBV12-5; size: NA; DNA: TGTGCTAGTGGTTGGGGGACAGGGGGAGAAAAACTGTTTTTT; CDR3: CASGWGTGGEKLFF
J: TRBJ2-7; D: NA; V: TRBV7-2; size: NA; DNA: TGTGCCAGCAGCATGGTGGGCGCCTTCGCCTACGAGCAGTACTTC; CDR3: CASSMVGAFAYEQYF
J: TRBJ1-6; D: NA; V: TRBV28; size: NA; DNA: TGTGCCAGCAGTAGCCCGACAGGTACCTCCAATTCACCCCTCCACTTT; CDR3: CASSSPTGTSNSPLHF
J: TRBJ2-3; D: NA; V: TRBV7-9; size: NA; DNA: TGTGCCAGCAGCTCCTGGCAGGGTCCAGATACGCAGTATTTT; CDR3: CASSSWQGPDTQYF
J: TRBJ2-1; D: NA; V: TRBV4-1; size: NA; DNA: TGCGCCAGCAGCAGCACCGGGGATGAGCAGTTCTTC; CDR3: CASSSTGDEQFF
J: TRBJ1-1; D: TRBD1; V: TRBV12-3/TRBV12-4; size: NA; DNA: TGTGCCAGCAGTCCAACAGGGGCGTCTGAAGCTTTCTTT; CDR3: CASSPTGASEAFF
J: TRBJ1-5; D: NA; V: TRBV5-6; size: NA; DNA: TGTGCCAGCAGCTTTTATAGCAATCAGCCCCAGCATTTT; CDR3: CASSFYSNQPQHF
J: TRBJ1-1; D: NA; V: TRBV7-9; size: NA; DNA: TGTGCCGGATCGACAGCTAACACTGAAGCTTTCTTT; CDR3: CAGSTANTEAFF
J: TRBJ1-6; D: NA; V: TRBV14; size: once; DNA: TGTGCCAGCAGCCAAGCCGGGTCCCGGGTTTCACCCCTCCACTTT; CDR3: CASSQAGSRVSPLHF
J: TRBJ2-3; D: NA; V: TRBV5-1; size: NA; DNA: TGCGCCAGCAGCGCCGGGACAATAGCCTCGGGTACGCAGTATTTT; CDR3: CASSAGTIASGTQYF
J: TRBJ1-1; D: NA; V: TRBV7-3; size: few; DNA: TGTGCCAGCAGCCCCCATGGGCCAGTGACCGTCACTGAAGCTTTCTTT; CDR3: CASSPHGPVTVTEAFF
J: TRBJ2-1; D: TRBD2; V: TRBV11-2; size: few; DNA: TGTGCCAGCAGCTTACTACGGGGAGGGGCCTACAATGAGCAGTTCTTC; CDR3: CASSLLRGGAYNEQFF
J: TRBJ2-4; D: NA; V: TRBV29-1; size: NA; DNA: TGCAGCGTTGGGTCCTCCAGGGGTATATCCAAAAACATTCAGTACTTC; CDR3: CSVGSSRGISKNIQYF
J: TRBJ1-4; D: NA; V: TRBV7-3; size: NA; DNA: TGTGCCAGCAGCTTAACGGTCAGGGGTAAGGGTAAAACTGTTTTT; CDR3: CASSLTVRGKGKTVF
J: TRBJ2-3; D: TRBD1; V: TRBV4-2; size: NA; DNA: TGTGCCAGCAGCCAAGATAGCGCCGGACAGGGGGTGGCAGATACGCAGTATTTT; CDR3: CASSQDSAGQGVADTQYF
J: TRBJ1-1; D: NA; V: TRBV19; size: NA; DNA: TGTGCCGTAAAGAACATAGGGGCAGGGCTGAACACTGAAGCTTTCTTT; CDR3: CAVKNIGAGLNTEAFF
J: TRBJ1-1; D: NA; V: TRBV12-3/TRBV12-4; size: once; DNA: TGTGCCAGCAGTTCGACAGTCGAAGCTTTCTTT; CDR3: CASSSTVEAFF
J: TRBJ2-7; D: TRBD1; V: TRBV5-1; size: once; DNA: TGCGCCAGCAGCCCGAAACCGACAGGGGCGATGGGCATCCTCTACGAGCAGTACTTC; CDR3: CASSPKPTGAMGILYEQYF
J: TRBJ2-1; D: TRBD2; V: TRBV7-3; size: NA; DNA: TGTGCCAGCAGCTGGTTTAGCGGGGGGGCCCGGAATGAGCAGTTCTTC; CDR3: CASSWFSGGARNEQFF
J: TRBJ2-7; D: NA; V: TRBV13; size: NA; DNA: TGTGCCAGCAGCTTATTCGGCCAGGAGGCAAGCGAGCAGTACTTC; CDR3: CASSLFGQEASEQYF